This note documents a single T cell receptor beta chain sequence. Its antigen remains unidentified. Base qualities are missing; no much larger clone stands one base away. The data belong to a study of T cell responses to AZD1222 COVID-19 vaccine (dated by TCRdb to about 2021). Regarding the complete study: AZD1222 recipients whose second dose came at about 4 weeks and those whose second dose came at about 12 weeks were combined into one group, since spike-specific TCR depth and breadth did not differ between the two schedules. TCR sequencing was performed for about 240 trial participants, of whom roughly 200 were given two doses of AZD1222 and some 26 were given two doses of MenACWY control vaccine. Enrollment into the trials was organized by age into subgroups of 18-55, 56-69 and 70-plus years, and those subgroups contained roughly 150, 30 and 60 TCR-sequenced participants, respectively. What the work shows at the level of the full study, not this receptor alone: Participants were mostly white British, with more females than males. The authors suggested clonal diversity may have been underestimated. The 56-69-year group was small, and its depth increase did not reach significance, likely because of low power. After two AZD1222 doses, spike-specific TCR breadth and depth were significantly higher than at day 0 and than in MenACWY recipients. Reportedly, close to half of the unique spike-specific TCRs recognized epitopes lying outside the regions that are mutated in the B.1.351 and B.1.1.7 variants. Conclusions about previously exposed vaccinees are limited because only five to seven AZD1222 recipients were SARS-CoV-2 seropositive at baseline. No day 14 peak-response samples were available, so repertoires were characterized only after the peak T cell response. Vaccine-associated CD4 TCRs spanned the whole spike protein, with dominant responses in regions 160-218 and 743-854.

The CDR3 regions of human TCRbeta chains were subjected to immunosequencing. Per the source publication's procedure: TCRs in the repertoires were compared against a reference library of SARS-CoV-2-specific TCRs that had been generated with the MIRA antigen-specificity platform. Breadth meant the fraction of unique TCRs that were SARS-CoV-2-associated, whereas depth meant the fraction of total T cells that were SARS-CoV-2-associated. Using the MIRA data, each spike-specific TCR was mapped to the spike region that the TCR reacts to and placed in a CD4 or CD8 class. Log10-transformed breadth and depth values were compared by one-way ANOVA with Sidak's multiple comparisons tests. In its TCRdb copy, this immuneACCESS table keeps in-frame sequences only and misses some clones. Where compared with another copy, unresolved V genes explain less than half of these, and the others have no known cause. V and J calls and clone size are those listed in that table; D and trimming were worked out from the DNA. The table for this sample lists 150,000 to 200,000 clones; approximately 86% of them were counted only once. The top ten clones comprise 2.6% of the sample.

Taken from the germline V gene, the CDR1 and CDR2 loops are SNHLY and FYNNEI. Taken from cysteine to phenylalanine, the CDR3 has 15 residues. CDR3 DNA is the only sequence kept; it has 45 bases, read in frame from the first base. The junction carries 10 bases between V and J, which are trimmed by 3 bases and 1 base respectively. The intended sense of this specimen's time point label: baseline before first vaccination. The vaccinee samples were drawn from two UK trials, COV001 and COV002, one of which was a single-blind randomized controlled phase 2/3 trial testing AZD1222 (ChAdOx1 nCoV-19) in healthy adults. For TCRbeta chain sequencing, PBMC samples from trial participants were taken at day 0 and at day 28 after the second dose.

This TCR derives from an adult in good health. Specimen: peripheral blood, collected on day 0 of AZD1222 vaccination. The chain joins TRBV2 to TRBJ1-5; the D gene lacks a confident call. In nucleotide form, the sequence is TGTGCCAGCAGTGATTTCACGGCGAGCAATCAGCCCCAGCATTTT. It translates as CASSDFTASNQPQHF.